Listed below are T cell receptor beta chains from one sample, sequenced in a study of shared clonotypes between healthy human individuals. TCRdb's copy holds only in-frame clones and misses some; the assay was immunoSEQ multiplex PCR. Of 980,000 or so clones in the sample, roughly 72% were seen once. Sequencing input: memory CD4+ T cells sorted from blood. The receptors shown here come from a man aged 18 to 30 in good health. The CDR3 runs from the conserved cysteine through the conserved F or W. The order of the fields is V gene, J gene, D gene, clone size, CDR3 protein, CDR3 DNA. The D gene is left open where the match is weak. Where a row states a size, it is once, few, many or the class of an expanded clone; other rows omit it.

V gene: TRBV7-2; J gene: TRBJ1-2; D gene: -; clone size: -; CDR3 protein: CASSLVSAANYGYTF; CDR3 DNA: TGTGCCAGCAGCTTAGTCTCTGCAGCTAACTATGGCTACACCTTC
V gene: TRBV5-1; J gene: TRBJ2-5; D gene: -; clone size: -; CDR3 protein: CASSLSLGAQETQYF; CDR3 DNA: TGCGCCAGCAGCTTGTCTTTGGGGGCCCAAGAGACCCAGTACTTC
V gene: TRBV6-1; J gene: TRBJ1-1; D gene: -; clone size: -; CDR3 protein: CASTHGGATEAFF; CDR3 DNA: TGTGCCAGCACCCACGGGGGGGCCACTGAAGCTTTCTTT
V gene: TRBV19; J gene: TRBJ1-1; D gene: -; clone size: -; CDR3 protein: CASSITGSAEAFF; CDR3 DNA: TGTGCCAGTAGTATCACAGGGAGCGCTGAAGCTTTCTTT
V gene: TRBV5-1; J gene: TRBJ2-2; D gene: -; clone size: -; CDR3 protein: CASRREVTGELFF; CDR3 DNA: TGCGCCAGCAGGCGAGAGGTGACCGGGGAGCTGTTTTTT
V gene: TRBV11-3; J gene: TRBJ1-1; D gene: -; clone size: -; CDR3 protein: CASSSNGNTEAFF; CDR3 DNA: TGTGCCAGCAGCTCAAACGGGAACACTGAAGCTTTCTTT
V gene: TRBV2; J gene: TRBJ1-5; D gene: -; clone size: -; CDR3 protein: CASSRDRSSNQPQHF; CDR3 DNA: TGTGCCAGCAGCCGGGATCGCAGTTCCAATCAGCCCCAGCATTTT
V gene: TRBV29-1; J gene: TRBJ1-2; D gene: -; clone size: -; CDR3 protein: CSGWRVGGYTF; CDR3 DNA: TGCAGCGGGTGGAGGGTAGGTGGCTACACCTTC
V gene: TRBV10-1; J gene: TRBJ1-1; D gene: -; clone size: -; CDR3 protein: CASSNSGGAYEAFF; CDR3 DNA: TGCGCCAGCAGTAATTCAGGAGGCGCTTATGAAGCTTTCTTT
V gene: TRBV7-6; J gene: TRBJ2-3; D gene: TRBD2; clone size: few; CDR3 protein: CASSFPANGTSGTGPLTDTQYF; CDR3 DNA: TGTGCCAGCAGCTTTCCAGCTAACGGGACTAGCGGGACCGGCCCCCTCACAGATACGCAGTATTTT
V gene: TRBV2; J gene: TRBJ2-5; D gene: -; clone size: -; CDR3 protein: CASRSSEGAETQYF; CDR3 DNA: TGTGCCAGCAGATCCTCGGAGGGGGCCGAGACCCAGTACTTC
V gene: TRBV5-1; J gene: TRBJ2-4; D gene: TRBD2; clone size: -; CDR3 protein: CASSLEPSGGPMKNIQYF; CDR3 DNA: TGCGCCAGCAGCTTGGAACCTAGCGGGGGCCCAATGAAAAACATTCAGTACTTC
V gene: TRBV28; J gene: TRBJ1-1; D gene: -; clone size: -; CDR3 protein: CASNQVSPSEAFF; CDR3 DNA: TGTGCCAGCAACCAGGTCTCACCGTCTGAAGCTTTCTTT
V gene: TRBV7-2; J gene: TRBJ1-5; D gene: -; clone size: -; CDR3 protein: CASGHRNQPQHF; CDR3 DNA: TGTGCCAGCGGCCACCGCAATCAGCCCCAGCATTTT
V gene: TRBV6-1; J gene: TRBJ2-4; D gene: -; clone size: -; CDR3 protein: CASSEKYIQYF; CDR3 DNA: TGTGCCAGCAGTGAAAAATACATTCAGTACTTC
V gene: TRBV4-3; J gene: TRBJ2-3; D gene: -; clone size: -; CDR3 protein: CASSQQGLRADTQYF; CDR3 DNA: TGCGCCAGCAGCCAACAAGGACTGAGGGCAGATACGCAGTATTTT
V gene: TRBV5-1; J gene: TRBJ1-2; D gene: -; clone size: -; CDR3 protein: CASSLDRVSDGYTF; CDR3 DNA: TGCGCCAGCAGCTTGGACAGGGTGTCGGATGGCTACACCTTC
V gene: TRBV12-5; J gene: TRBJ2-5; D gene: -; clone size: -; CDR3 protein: CASGFGDGRYF; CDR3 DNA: TGTGCTAGTGGTTTTGGGGACGGACGGTACTTC
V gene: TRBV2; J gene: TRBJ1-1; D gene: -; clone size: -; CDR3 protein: CASSAAQGGGTEAFF; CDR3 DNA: TGTGCCAGCAGTGCGGCACAGGGTGGAGGAACTGAAGCTTTCTTT
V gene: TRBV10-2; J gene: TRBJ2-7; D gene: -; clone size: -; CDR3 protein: CASSYTYRISYEQYF; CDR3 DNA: TGCGCCAGCAGTTACACTTACAGGATCTCCTACGAGCAGTACTTC
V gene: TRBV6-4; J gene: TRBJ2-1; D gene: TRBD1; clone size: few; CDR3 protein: CASSEQGVNEQFF; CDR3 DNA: TGTGCCAGCAGTGAACAGGGGGTTAATGAGCAGTTCTTC
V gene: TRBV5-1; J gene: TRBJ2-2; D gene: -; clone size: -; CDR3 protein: CASSLGTAITGELFF; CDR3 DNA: TGCGCCAGCAGCTTGGGTACAGCTATCACCGGGGAGCTGTTTTTT
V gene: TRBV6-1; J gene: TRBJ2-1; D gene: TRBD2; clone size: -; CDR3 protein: CASSGGRDYSLFDEQFF; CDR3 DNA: TGTGCCAGCAGTGGCGGCCGGGACTACTCTCTCTTCGATGAGCAGTTCTTC
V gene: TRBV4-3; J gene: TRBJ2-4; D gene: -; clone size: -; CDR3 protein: CATSPSLAKNIQYF; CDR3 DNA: TGCGCCACCTCCCCTAGCTTAGCCAAAAACATTCAGTACTTC
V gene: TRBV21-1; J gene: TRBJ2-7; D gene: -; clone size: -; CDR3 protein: CASSTRDRDEQYF; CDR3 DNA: TGTGCCAGCAGCACGAGGGACAGGGACGAGCAGTACTTC
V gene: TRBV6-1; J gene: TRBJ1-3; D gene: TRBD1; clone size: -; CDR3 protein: CASSGPSDRGLSGNTIYF; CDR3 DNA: TGTGCCAGCAGTGGACCATCGGACAGGGGGCTTTCTGGAAACACCATATATTTT
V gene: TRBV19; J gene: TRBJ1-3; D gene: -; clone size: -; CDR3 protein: CASSNGITGNTIYF; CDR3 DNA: TGTGCCAGTAGTAACGGGATCACTGGAAACACCATATATTTT
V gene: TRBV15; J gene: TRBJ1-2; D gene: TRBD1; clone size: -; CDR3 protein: CATSRTTGGVNYGYTF; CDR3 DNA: TGTGCCACCAGCAGGACGACAGGGGGAGTTAACTATGGCTACACCTTC
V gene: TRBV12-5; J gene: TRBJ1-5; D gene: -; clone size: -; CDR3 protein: CASGKDFSNQPQHF; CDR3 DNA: TGTGCTAGTGGCAAGGATTTCAGCAATCAGCCCCAGCATTTT
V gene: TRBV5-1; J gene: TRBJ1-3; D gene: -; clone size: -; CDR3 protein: CASSLEGGTIYF; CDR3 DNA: TGCGCCAGCAGCTTGGAGGGCGGCACCATATATTTT